The present TCR beta chain was sequenced within a study of T-cell reconstitution after alpha-beta-depleted transplantation in children. The germline V gene encodes CDR1 SGHRS and CDR2 YFSETQ. The CDR3 totals 14 residues. V lost 5 bases, J lost 2 bases, and 14 bases lay in between. The library targeted TCRbeta and was prepared with unique molecular identifiers. TCRdb called the PCR reads again in MiXCR, with one record for every CDR3 protein. The sample has approximately 500,000 distinct CDR3 sequences; approximately 10% are singletons. This clonotype was observed at least ten times. This specimen consisted of PBMCs, obtained before TCRalphabeta/CD19-depleted stem cell transplant. The clonotype originates from a child younger than 10 with inherited bone marrow failure, due to receive a stem cell transplant. The rearrangement uses TRBV5-1 and TRBJ2-7; no reliable D call. The CDR3 DNA sequence: TGCGCCAGCAGTTATTCCCATCCGACCTACGAGCAGTACTTC. Amino acids: CASSYSHPTYEQYF.